This T cell receptor (beta chain) was obtained from a study of CD8 T cells in ankylosing spondylitis. Quantitative 5'-RACE with molecular barcodes generated TCR beta libraries. TCRdb analysed the 5' RACE reads with MiXCR anew, one entry per CDR3 protein. Among around 490,000 distinct CDR3 sequences listed, approximately 5% were seen once. This clonotype was seen at least ten times. Its antigen is undetermined. Study results and caveats: Enrichment of disease-linked clones was reportedly significant in matched ankylosing spondylitis synovial fluid. In ankylosing spondylitis blood, a motif of roughly eight highly homologous TCR beta variants appeared characteristic. Peripheral blood held disease-linked clones only at relatively low frequency, and these were CD8+.

Trimming cost V 0 bases and J 2 bases, with 12 bases left between them. This CDR3 has 17 residues. Germline values: CDR1 SGHRS, CDR2 YFSETQ. This TCR came from a male donor with ankylosing spondylitis. Material: blood, either unsorted or a sorted T cell fraction (not recorded which). The chain has TRBV5-1 and TRBJ2-6; tentatively, D is TRBD1 (6 bases). The CDR3 nucleotides read TGCGCCAGCAGCTTGGTGGACAGCCGGACTGGGGCCAACGTCCTGACTTTC. Protein sequence: CASSLVDSRTGANVLTF. Variable domain in full (rest from reference TRBV5-1 and TRBJ2-6): KAGVTQTPRYLIKTRGQQVTLSCSPISGHRSVSWYQQTPGQGLQFLFEYFSETQRNKGNFPGRFSGRQFSNSRSEMNVSTLELGDSALYLCASSLVDSRTGANVLTFGAGSRLTVL.